In its sample, the clone carrying this TCR beta chain was seen a few times. Its antigen is not identified. The sample comes from a study of T-cell reconstitution after alpha-beta-depleted transplantation in children. Study-wide results and caveats: High day-60 TCRbeta diversity in some patients came from surviving recipient T cells and thymic progenitors. About two months after transplant, alpha-beta T cells reportedly came from several hundred expanded graft clones. The authors attributed T-cell counts and diversity one year after transplant mostly to newly produced T cells.

Using unique molecular identifiers, the investigators prepared the TCRbeta library. In TCRdb, the PCR reads were re-called with MiXCR into one record per CDR3 protein. This table holds 530,000 or so distinct CDR3 sequences, roughly 27% found once. The germline V gene has CDR1 SGHRS and CDR2 YFSETQ. The V end lost 8 bases, the J end lost 4 bases, and 16 bases lay between the germline ends. CDR3 size: 14 residues. The chain carries TRBV5-1 and TRBJ2-1; the D gene is possibly TRBD2 (5 bases). The input for sequencing was PBMCs, taken before TCRalphabeta/CD19-depleted stem cell transplant. This TCR derives from a boy under two years old with Wiskott-Aldrich syndrome, due to receive a stem cell transplant. This CDR3 is CASAVRTAYNEQFF. In DNA, the CDR3 is TGCGCCAGTGCCGTTAGGACTGCTTACAATGAGCAGTTCTTC.